This T cell receptor (beta chain) was identified during a study of breast tumors, draining lymph nodes, adjacent tissues. The study, taken as a whole, reports: Tumors had less TCR diversity than lymph nodes, more than nontumor tissue. Luminal-like breast cancer showed significantly greater tumor-nontumor repertoire similarity than basal-like breast cancer did. That most tumor T cells come from lymph nodes remained unproven.

In regard to this clonotype: Its antigen is as yet unknown.

Germline V gene lookup returns CDR1 SGHTA and CDR2 FQGTGA. The CDR3 is 15 amino acids. V was cut by 1 base and J by 1 base, with 9 bases left in between. MiXCR was run by TCRdb on the multiplex PCR reads, yielding one entry per CDR3 protein. In the table there are about 22,000 distinct CDR3 sequences, about 54% of which are singletons. The receptor was isolated from a female donor with breast cancer. Some clones in this sample may be carry-over from other donors' samples. This chain connects TRBV7-3 to TRBJ2-3; possible D gene TRBD1, 6 bases. Material: breast tumor tissue. The CDR3 nucleotides are TGTGCCAGCAGCTTAAGGGGGCGGGGCACAGATACGCAGTATTTT. It codes for CASSLRGRGTDTQYF.